What follows are 30 T cell receptor beta chains derived from one specimen sequenced in a study of blood T cells in healthy people across ages. Together with a sample-barcoded 5' primer, a J-beta primer mix was included in a second PCR lasting about 7 to 11 cycles. TCRdb fed the 5' RACE reads into MiXCR, producing one record per CDR3 protein. Among 1.5 million to 2 million distinct CDR3 sequences listed, about 49% were seen once. What was sequenced was blood. These receptor sequences come from a woman in her thirties or forties in good health.

This sequence joins TRBV28 and TRBJ1-4, with TRBD1 matching 8 bases. The CDR3 is made up of 15 amino acids. Germline CDR1 is MDHEN and CDR2 is SYDVKM. V shed 6 bases and J 2 bases; nucleotides not matched to a gene: 5. The CDR3 nucleotides are TGTGCCAGCAGGGCAACAGGGGGTACTAATGAAAAACTGTTTTTT. It is translated as CASRATGGTNEKLFF.

Regarding this clonotype: Mismatch with germline at one junction end may stem from a read error. This rearrangement joins TRBV7-2 to TRBJ2-5; 9 bases align to TRBD2. Germline CDR1 is SGHTA and CDR2 is FQGNSA. This CDR3 region has 14 residues. The DNA for the CDR3 is TGTGTCAGCAGCCTTAGCGGGAGCCAAGAGACCCAGTACTTC. Amino acids: CVSSLSGSQETQYF. The variable domain in full, with the rest retrieved from reference TRBV7-2 and TRBJ2-5, is GAGVSQSPSNKVTEKGKDVELRCDPISGHTALYWYRQSLGQGLEFLIYFQGNSAPDKSGLPSDRFSAERTGGSVSTLTIQRTQQEDSAVYLCVSSLSGSQETQYFGPGTRLLVL.

This clonotype was observed a handful of times. The V and J genes are TRBV4-3 and TRBJ2-5; 7 bases align to TRBD2. CDR1 is LGHNA, CDR2 YSLEER, per germline. The CDR3 has 14 residues. The ends lost 4 bases at V and 2 bases at J; junction bases unmatched: 4. CDR3 coding DNA: TGCGCCAGCAGCCGGCTAGCGGCACAAGAGACCCAGTACTTC. This codes for CASSRLAAQETQYF.

The J gene is TRBJ1-2, the V gene TRBV20-1, with 8 bases lining up with TRBD1. Germline V gene lookup returns CDR1 DFQATT and CDR2 SNEGSKA (reference sequence). This CDR3 region has 15 residues. With 2 bases clipped from V and 4 bases from J, the junction kept 9 bases outside the gene matches. The CDR3 region has the DNA TGCAGTGCTAGAAGGGAGGGGACAGGTATCTATGGCTACACCTTC. It is translated as CSARREGTGIYGYTF.

The V and J genes are TRBV5-1 and TRBJ2-5; 11 nucleotides match TRBD2. Looked up from germline, CDR1 is SGHRS and CDR2 is YFSETQ. The CDR3 sequence is 16 residues long. V shed 3 bases and J 4 bases; nucleotides not matched to a gene: 8. The CDR3 nucleotides read TGCGCCAGCAGCTCGATTAGCGGGGGGGAAGGAGAGACCCAGTACTTC. Translating gives CASSSISGGEGETQYF. The whole variable domain, filled in from reference TRBV5-1 and TRBJ2-5, reads KAGVTQTPRYLIKTRGQQVTLSCSPISGHRSVSWYQQTPGQGLQFLFEYFSETQRNKGNFPGRFSGRQFSNSRSEMNVSTLELGDSALYLCASSSISGGEGETQYFGPGTRLLVL.

This chain joins TRBV20-1 and TRBJ2-1; D may be TRBD2 (6 bases). The germline V and J ends were trimmed by 2 bases and 8 bases, with 19 bases remaining between them. In germline, CDR1 is DFQATT, CDR2 SNEGSKA (reference sequence). The CDR3 spans 15 residues. The CDR3 coding sequence is TGCAGTGCTAGATCGGGGCTAGCGCTTCGGGATGAGCAGTTCTTC. Protein: CSARSGLALRDEQFF.

The genes are TRBV21-1 and TRBJ1-2; the DNA was not used to check the table's D call, TRBD1. TRBV21-1 is a pseudogene locus. The CDR3 is 15 amino acids. Here the CDR3 DNA reads TGTGCCAGCAGCATAAAGGGACAGGGGAACTATGGCTACACCTTC. Its translation is CASSIKGQGNYGYTF.

Remarks on this clonotype: One end of the junction does not line up with germline, which may come from a read error. This rearrangement joins TRBV28 to TRBJ2-6; 9 bases are shared with TRBD1. Germline assignment: CDR1 MDHEN and CDR2 SYDVKM. This CDR3 has 17 residues. CDR3: CASSLGTGLVGADVLTF. As DNA, the CDR3 is TGTGCCAGCAGTTTGGGGACAGGGTTGGTGGGGGCCGACGTCCTGACTTTC.

There are a few counts of this clonotype. The genes are TRBV6-6 and TRBJ2-5; tentatively, D is TRBD1 (5 bases). The CDR3 runs to 13 residues. Deletions cut 6 bases from V and 1 base from J, with 9 bases between. The germline CDR1 and CDR2 sequences are MNHNY and SVGAGI (reference sequence). The CDR3: CASRGALQETQYF. The CDR3 nucleotides read TGTGCCAGCAGAGGGGCACTCCAAGAGACCCAGTACTTC.

This clonotype was picked up a small number of times. J is TRBJ2-1 and V is TRBV29-1, with a possible D match to TRBD2 (6 bases). Germline loops: CDR1 SQVTM, CDR2 ANQGSEA. Trimming took off 4 bases at V and 10 bases at J, with 14 bases between the two ends. The CDR3 covers 12 residues. The DNA of the CDR3 is TGCAGCGTTGTGGATGGGGGAGGCGAGCAGTTCTTC. Its protein product is CSVVDGGGEQFF.

In its sample, this clonotype was seen a few times. The rearrangement links TRBV20-1 to TRBJ2-3, with 8 nucleotides matching TRBD1. The CDR3 has 15 residues. V gave up 2 bases and J gave up 4 bases; unmatched junction bases: 8. The germline V gene has CDR1 DFQATT and CDR2 SNEGSKA (reference sequence). In DNA form, the CDR3 reads TGCAGTGCTAGAAGGGACAGGACGAGGCCAGATACGCAGTATTTT. It yields the protein CSARRDRTRPDTQYF.

This sequence joins TRBV7-2 and TRBJ1-2; 9 bases line up with TRBD1. Germline V gene sequence: CDR1 SGHTA, CDR2 FQGNSA. Unmatched junction bases numbered 5, after V lost 7 bases and J lost 5 bases. The CDR3 is 13 amino acids. CDR3 region: CASTRDREYGYTF. The CDR3 region has the DNA TGTGCCAGCACCCGGGACAGGGAGTATGGCTACACCTTC.

This chain uses TRBV4-3 with TRBJ2-3; maybe TRBD2 (5 bases). CDR1 is LGHNA, CDR2 YSLEER, per germline. This CDR3 has 14 amino acids. The germline V and J ends were trimmed by 5 bases and 5 bases, with 14 bases remaining between them. The CDR3 sequence is CASSYGRGLDTQYF. The CDR3 nucleotides read TGCGCCAGCAGCTACGGACGGGGTCTAGATACGCAGTATTTT.

The chain has TRBV28 and TRBJ2-4, with D possibly TRBD1 on 6 matching bases. Germline lookup yields CDR1 MDHEN and CDR2 SYDVKM. The CDR3 runs 14 residues. Deletions cut 6 bases from V and 6 bases from J, with 15 bases between. As DNA, the CDR3 is TGTGCCAGCAGGGAAACCGGACAGCTAAACATTCAGTACTTC. This codes for CASRETGQLNIQYF.

The V gene is TRBV7-6, the J gene TRBJ1-4; possible D gene TRBD1, 6 bases. This CDR3 has 17 residues. V lost 6 bases to trimming and J lost 0 bases, with 17 bases between them. Per germline, CDR1 SGHVS and CDR2 FNYEAQ. The CDR3 sequence is CASSPLQGLATNEKLFF. The DNA of the CDR3 is TGTGCCAGCAGTCCATTACAGGGACTAGCAACTAATGAAAAACTGTTTTTT. Combining the CDR3 with reference TRBV7-6 and TRBJ1-4 gives the whole variable domain GAGVSQSPRYKVTKRGQDVALRCDPISGHVSLYWYRQALGQGPEFLTYFNYEAQQDKSGLPNDRFSAERPEGSISTLTIQRTEQRDSAMYRCASSPLQGLATNEKLFFGSGTQLSVL.

This clonotype appeared a few times. The chain carries TRBV29-1 and TRBJ2-7, with 9 bases that match TRBD1. The CDR3 length is 14 residues. With V trimmed by 3 bases and J by 3 bases, 6 bases remained unmatched. CDR1 SQVTM and CDR2 ANQGSEA come from the germline V gene. The CDR3 sequence is CSVEDGQGRYEQYF. The CDR3 bases are TGCAGCGTTGAGGACGGACAGGGGCGCTACGAGCAGTACTTC.

This clonotype was recorded only once. This chain joins TRBV18 and TRBJ2-7; the D gene is possibly TRBD1 (6 bases). Germline V gene lookup returns CDR1 KGHSH and CDR2 LQKENI. The CDR3 runs to 15 residues. V shed 2 bases and J shed 7 bases, with 18 bases lying between them. The CDR3 DNA reads as TGTGCCAGCTCACCAGAAACAGGGCTCTACGGAGAGCAGTACTTC. Translating it yields CASSPETGLYGEQYF.

This clonotype was observed a few times. The chain links TRBV29-1 to TRBJ2-1, with a weak D call TRBD2 (5 bases). The CDR3 loop spans 14 amino acids. V was clipped by 7 bases and J by 6 bases, with 19 bases between them. CDR1 and CDR2 (germline): SQVTM, ANQGSEA. CDR3 nucleotides: TGCAGCGGGACTTGGGTGGTTGGGAGCAATGAGCAGTTCTTC. This sequence encodes CSGTWVVGSNEQFF.

This rearrangement joins TRBV7-2 to TRBJ1-5; weak D call: TRBD1 (5 bases). This CDR3 region has 17 residues. The germline V gene has CDR1 SGHTA and CDR2 FQGNSA. V was clipped by 5 bases and J by 0 bases, with 17 bases between them. The CDR3 spells CASSPHRSGYSNQPQHF. CDR3 DNA: TGTGCCAGCAGCCCCCACCGGTCAGGGTATAGCAATCAGCCCCAGCATTTT.

This clonotype has just a few counts. The chain couples TRBV6-2 or TRBV6-3 to TRBJ2-7; D ambiguous. V gave up 2 bases and J gave up 3 bases, with 8 bases separating them. The CDR3 covers 13 residues. Per the germline V gene, CDR1 is MNHEY and CDR2 is SVGEGT. The DNA for the CDR3 is TGTGCCAGCAGTTACATGGACGGCTACGAGCAGTACTTC. Translating gives CASSYMDGYEQYF.

The gene calls are TRBV4-2 and TRBJ1-2, with TRBD1 matching 7 bases. Germline V CDR1 and CDR2: LGHNA, YNFKEQ. CDR3 length: 17 residues. Trimming cost V 2 bases and J 4 bases; bases outside gene matches: 13. The DNA for the CDR3 is TGTGCCAGCAGCCAAAATATCGGGGCAGGGGGAATCTATGGCTACACCTTC. It specifies CASSQNIGAGGIYGYTF.

In its sample, this clonotype was seen a few times. J is TRBJ2-4 and V is TRBV7-2; D unclear. Germline lookup yields CDR1 SGHTA and CDR2 FQGNSA. V lost 1 base and J lost 1, with 5 bases in between. CDR3 size: 14 residues. The CDR3 protein is CASSLVVAKNIQYF. The CDR3 region has the DNA TGTGCCAGCAGCTTAGTGGTGGCCAAAAACATTCAGTACTTC.

V usage is TRBV9 and J usage is TRBJ1-1; 11 bases map to TRBD1. V was pared by 0 bases and J by 7 bases, with 5 bases of the junction left unmatched. Per the germline V gene, CDR1 is SGDLS and CDR2 is YYNGEE. The CDR3 runs 15 residues. The chain's CDR3 is CASSVGTGGLNEAFF. For the CDR3, the DNA is TGTGCCAGCAGCGTAGGGACAGGGGGCCTAAATGAAGCTTTCTTT.

In its sample, this clonotype was seen a few times. V usage is TRBV28 and J usage is TRBJ1-2; tentative D call: TRBD1 (6 bases). CDR1 is MDHEN and CDR2 is SYDVKM in the germline V gene. Between the trimmed V and J ends, which lost 6 bases and 4 bases, there was a span of 18 bases. This CDR3 is 15 amino acids long. The CDR3 protein is CASSTQGIWGYGYTF. CDR3 nucleotide sequence: TGTGCCAGCAGCACACAGGGTATTTGGGGCTATGGCTACACCTTC.

This chain connects TRBV27 to TRBJ1-2, with D tentatively TRBD1 (6 bases). The CDR3 sequence is 13 residues long. Trimming stripped 7 bases from V and 7 bases from J, with 16 bases between. Germline V lookup: CDR1 MNHEY, CDR2 SMNVEV (reference sequence). The DNA for the CDR3 is TGTGCCAGCAAAAACAGGGAATTGGGTGGCTACACCTTC. This sequence encodes CASKNRELGGYTF.

The chain joins TRBV5-4 to TRBJ2-4; possible D gene TRBD2, 7 bases. There are 15 residues in the CDR3. The V gene lost 4 bases and the J gene lost 3 bases, with 14 bases spanning the gap. CDR1 SGHNT and CDR2 YYREEE come from the germline V gene (reference sequence). The CDR3 DNA sequence: TGTGCCAGCAGCCCATACAGGGAGGGCAAAAACATTCAGTACTTC. This sequence encodes CASSPYREGKNIQYF.

The V and J genes are TRBV21-1 and TRBJ2-4. Matching the DNA end better, TRBJ2-7 makes the J call doubtful. TRBV21-1 is designated a pseudogene. The CDR3 extends over 12 amino acids. This CDR3 reads CASSIPNDEQYF. CDR3 coding DNA: TGTGCCAGCAGCATCCCAAACGACGAGCAGTACTTC.

This rearrangement joins TRBV7-3 to TRBJ2-3, with 9 bases matching TRBD1. Germline CDR1 is SGHTA and CDR2 is FQGTGA. With 4 bases clipped from V and 3 bases from J, the junction kept 8 bases outside the gene matches. CDR3 length: 16 residues. The CDR3 region is CASSSIRDRETDTQYF. The CDR3 region has the DNA TGTGCCAGCAGCTCCATCCGGGACAGGGAAACAGATACGCAGTATTTT.

The genes are TRBV7-9 and TRBJ2-7; D not resolved. The V end was cut by 5 bases, the J end by 9 bases, with 17 bases between. Per the germline V gene, CDR1 is SEHNR and CDR2 is FQNEAQ (reference sequence). The CDR3 is 13 amino acids. The CDR3 sequence is CASSEYSYNGQYF. CDR3 in DNA: TGTGCCAGCAGCGAATACTCCTACAATGGGCAGTACTTC.

The gene calls are TRBV20-1 and TRBJ1-4; a weak D match, TRBD1 (5 bases). Looked up from germline, CDR1 is DFQATT and CDR2 is SNEGSKA (reference sequence). V lost 6 bases and J lost 7, with 18 bases in between. The CDR3 contains 14 residues. CDR3 sequence: CSADSGASGEKLFF. CDR3 nucleotides: TGCAGTGCCGACTCCGGGGCCTCCGGTGAAAAACTGTTTTTT.